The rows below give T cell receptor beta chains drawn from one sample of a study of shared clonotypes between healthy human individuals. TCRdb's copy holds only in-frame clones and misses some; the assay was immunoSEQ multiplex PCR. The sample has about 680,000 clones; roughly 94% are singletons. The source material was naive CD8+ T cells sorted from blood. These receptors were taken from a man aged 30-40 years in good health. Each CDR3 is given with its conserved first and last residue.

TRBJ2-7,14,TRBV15,CATSRDLGGNEQYF
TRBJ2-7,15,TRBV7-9,CASSLVPDPTYEQYF
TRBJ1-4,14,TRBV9,CASSIGQNNEKLFF
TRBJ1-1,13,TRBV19,CASSTGRATEAFF
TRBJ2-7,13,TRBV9,CASSIQVGYEQYF
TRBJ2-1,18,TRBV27,CASSSGTSGRGTVDEQFF
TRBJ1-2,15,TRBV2,CASSDERKGSYGYTF
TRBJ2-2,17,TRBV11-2,CASTRDLSRMDTGELFF
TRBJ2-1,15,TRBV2,CASREGYLRNNEQFF
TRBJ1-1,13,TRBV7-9,CASSSWLDTEAFF
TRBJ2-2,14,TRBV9,CASSVSGVTGELFF
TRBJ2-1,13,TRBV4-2,CASSGENWREQFF
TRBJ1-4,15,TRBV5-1,CASSFTGQGDEKLFF
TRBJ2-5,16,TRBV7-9,CASSNSPGLGLETQYF
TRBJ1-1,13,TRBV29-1,CSVEGGGITEAFF
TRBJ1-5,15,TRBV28,CASSLAQAFNQPQHF
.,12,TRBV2,CASVGRAYEQYF
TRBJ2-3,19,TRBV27,CASSQTLAGEKLGTDTQYF
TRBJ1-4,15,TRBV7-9,CASSLATEANEKLFF
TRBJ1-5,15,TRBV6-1,CASSEDTGRNQPQHF
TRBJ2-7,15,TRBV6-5,CASRTLGQGAYEQYF
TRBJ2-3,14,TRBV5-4,CAGRKVGEGDTQYF
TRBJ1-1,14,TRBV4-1,CASSLEKGKAEAFF
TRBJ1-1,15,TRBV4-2,CASSHPQGASTEAFF
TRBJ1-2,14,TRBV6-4,CASSDSAESYGYTF
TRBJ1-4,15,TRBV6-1,CASSAGTGTHEKLFF
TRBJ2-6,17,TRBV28,CASTPTDFISGANVLTF
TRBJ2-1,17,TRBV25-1,CASSEGVGFSPYNEQFF
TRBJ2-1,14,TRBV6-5,CASAVDRRYNEQFF
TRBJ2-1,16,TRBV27,CASSLMGPPLYNEQFF
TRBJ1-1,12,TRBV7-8,CASSPPGTEAFF
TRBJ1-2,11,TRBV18,CASSPVSGYTF
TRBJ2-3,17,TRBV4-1,CASSHETSGLGTDTQYF
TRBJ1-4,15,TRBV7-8,CASRKTGGAYEKLFF
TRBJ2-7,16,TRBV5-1,CASSLVVGASSYEQYF
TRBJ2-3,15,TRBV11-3,CASSHPLAATDTQYF
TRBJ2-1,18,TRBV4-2,CASSQDTSPSGSYNEQFF
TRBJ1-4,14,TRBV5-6,CASTLGGTNEKLFF
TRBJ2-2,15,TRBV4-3,CASSQDLGNTGELFF
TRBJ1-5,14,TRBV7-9,CASRPDGLNQPQHF
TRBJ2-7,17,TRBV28,CASSSPTYEAISYEQYF
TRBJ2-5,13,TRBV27,CASSLGNQETQYF
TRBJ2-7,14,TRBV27,CASSPGTSGHEQYF
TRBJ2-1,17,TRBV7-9,CASSTSTDRGGGNEQFF
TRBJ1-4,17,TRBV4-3,CASSQDWGGALFSELFF
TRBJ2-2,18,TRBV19,CASSIDDMGQPNTGELFF
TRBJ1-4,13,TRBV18,CASSPGGNEKLFF
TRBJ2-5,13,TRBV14,CASSTRFKETQYF